This TCR beta chain was retrieved from a study of T cell clones after liver transplantation. Alloreactive TCRbeta sequences came from sequencing proliferating CFSE-low cells in the MLR. Stimulators were graft donor PBMCs, splenocytes, lymph-node cells, or third-party PBMCs for pre-transplant recipient cells. This clone was observed a handful of times. Its antigen remains unknown. Losses at the gene ends were 4 bases for V and 0 bases for J; bases not matched to a gene: 13. The CDR3 has 17 amino acids. Germline V lookup: CDR1 GTSNPN, CDR2 SVGIG (reference sequence). Clones were read by immunoSEQ multiplex PCR, and TCRdb kept only the in-frame ones, dropping some. The table includes several thousand clones, about 41% detected once.

The TCR was taken from a human patient who received a liver transplant. Among the T cells, some may be from the graft donor. The J gene is TRBJ2-3, the V gene TRBV30; 7 nucleotides line up with TRBD1. The sample taken for sequencing was CD4+ T cells from cultured PBMCs. CDR3 nucleotide sequence: TGTGCCTGGATCAAAAGCTACGGGACAGATAGCACAGATACGCAGTATTTT. Translation: CAWIKSYGTDSTDTQYF.